This entry is about one T cell receptor beta chain. The record originates from a study of cytomegalovirus exposure and HLA in healthy donors. Study as a whole: HLA-typed donors were the source of about 81 million unique TCRs held in an early data release.

Primers for the PCR totalled 60 Vbeta and 13 Jbeta. Libraries were prepared by immunoSEQ multiplex PCR; TCRdb keeps only in-frame clonotypes and omits some of them. The sample includes about 190,000 clones, roughly 84% of them seen just once. The CDR3 sequence is 16 residues long. Between the trimmed V and J ends, which lost 0 bases and 0 bases, there was a span of 12 bases. Germline assignment: CDR1 SGDLS and CDR2 YYNGEE. The sequence was collected from a boy aged 2 to 10 in good health and CMV-seronegative. The chain carries TRBV9 and TRBJ1-1, with D possibly matching TRBD1 (5 bases). The sequencing sample was made of PBMCs. The CDR3 region has the DNA TGTGCCAGCAGCGTAGGGGATAAGGGGATGAACACTGAAGCTTTCTTT. It yields the protein CASSVGDKGMNTEAFF.